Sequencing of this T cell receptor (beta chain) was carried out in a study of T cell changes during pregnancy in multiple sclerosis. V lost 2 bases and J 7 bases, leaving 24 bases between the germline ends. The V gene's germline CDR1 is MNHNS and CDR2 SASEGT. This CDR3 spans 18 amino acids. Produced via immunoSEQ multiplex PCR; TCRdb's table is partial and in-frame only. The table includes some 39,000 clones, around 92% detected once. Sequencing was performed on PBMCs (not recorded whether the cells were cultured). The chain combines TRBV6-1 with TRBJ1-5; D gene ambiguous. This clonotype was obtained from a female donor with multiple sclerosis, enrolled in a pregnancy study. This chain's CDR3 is CASSESFLAAGDGQPQHF. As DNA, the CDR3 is TGTGCCAGCAGTGAATCTTTTCTCGCGGCAGGCGACGGCCAGCCCCAGCATTTT.